This T cell receptor (beta chain) was found in a study of response to subunit inactivated influenza vaccine (dated by TCRdb to 2017 to 2018). Regarding the study in general: To follow how T cells responded to a trivalent subunit inactivated influenza vaccine, the researchers relied on deep quantitative profiling of the T cell receptor repertoire.

The receptor library was made with RT-PCR. Reads for this sample came from an Illumina HiSeq 2500. TCRdb passed the public sequencing reads through fastp at Q25 and MiXCR, retaining productive beta sequences. Every entry covers one CDR3 protein and lists the most common genes and DNA from its rows. This sample holds about 530,000 distinct CDR3 sequences; 10% to 15% were observed only once. The top ten clonotypes cover around 13% of the sample. This clonotype was recorded at least ten times. The antigen it recognizes is unknown. Base qualities are not at hand, and no much larger clone is one base apart. The full study reports these points: The authors suggested that each seasonal influenza vaccination may recruit only a limited number of new T cells.

Counted from cysteine to phenylalanine, this CDR3 has 14 amino acids. Of all the DNA, just the CDR3 is kept, 42 bases in frame from base 1. Based on the germline V gene (reference sequence), the CDR1 and CDR2 sequences are LGHDT and YNNKEL. The junction shows trimming of 3 bases on V and 5 bases on J, and the gene matches do not reach 7 bases of it. The intended sense of this specimen's time point label: more than 35 days after influenza vaccine administration. This TCR came from a middle-aged man who received an inactivated influenza vaccine. Donor details come from another sample of the same person, matched by shared clones. The rearranged chain carries TRBV3-1 and TRBJ2-7, with 7 central nucleotides matching TRBD2. The sequences come from PBMCs from blood, collected around seven weeks after vaccination. The CDR3 protein sequence reads: CASSQVGRNHEQYF. The sequenced DNA: TGTGCCAGCAGCCAGGTCGGGAGGAACCACGAGCAGTACTTC.